The subject of this entry is one TCR beta chain. The method was immunoSEQ multiplex PCR; TCRdb's version includes in-frame clones alone and lacks a portion of them. This table holds 20,000 to 25,000 clones, 89% found once. The sample belongs to a study of blood T cell dynamics during melanoma immunotherapy. Time point here: pre-treatment baseline. Germline assignment: CDR1 LNHDA and CDR2 SQIVND (reference sequence). The CDR3 loop spans 17 amino acids. The junction had 13 bases not matched to a gene; V was cut back by 6 bases and J by 0 bases. This clonotype was obtained from a human donor with melanoma. The material was blood, obtained from a patient treated with checkpoint blockade. This rearrangement joins TRBV19 to TRBJ1-2; TRBD1 aligns across 7 bases. The CDR3 coding sequence is TGTGCCAGTAGCGTACCCCGGGACAGAACGACTAACTATGGCTACACCTTC. Protein product: CASSVPRDRTTNYGYTF.